The clone carrying this T cell receptor (beta chain) occurred once. Seattle's cohort entered during active infection and was followed longitudinally. Unmatched junction bases numbered 3, after V lost 8 bases and J lost 2 bases. The germline gives CDR1 MNHEY, CDR2 SMNVEV (reference sequence). The CDR3 covers 13 residues. The sample comes from a study of blood T cell repertoires in COVID-19. Across the whole study: Samples taken during acute and convalescent COVID-19 were collected in the United States, Italy and Spain. From T cells, B-cell-depleted T cells, or PBMCs came the material, which was cDNA or gDNA.

Original processing methods: Counts of nucleated cells, estimated from reference gene primer amplification, were obtained. Sequencing used immunoSEQ multiplex PCR; TCRdb keeps in-frame clones, though not all of them. The V and J calls and the clone size are those of that table, but D and trimming were determined from the DNA. The table has over 100,000 clones, 85% to 90% seen once. Sequenced sample: peripheral blood. The chain employs TRBV27 and TRBJ2-7, with 10 bases lining up with TRBD1. The TCR was taken from a man aged 55 to 70 with COVID-19, enrolled during active disease. The DNA for the CDR3 is TGTGCCAGCCGGGACAGGGGTCCCTACGAGCAGTACTTC. This encodes CASRDRGPYEQYF.